The 23 T cell receptor beta chains below come from one sample, sequenced in a study of neoadjuvant nivolumab and ipilimumab in lung cancer (TCRdb year 2020). Libraries were built with the immunoSEQ multiplex PCR assay. The source is immuneACCESS, and TCRdb retained only in-frame sequences with V and J called. Part of the clones is not carried over; for the studies checked, unresolved V genes explain less than half of this, and the remainder is unexplained. The sample records fewer than 4,500 clones, roughly 81% of which are singletons. The ten largest clones add up to more than 10% of the sample. The sample's time point label, in plain terms: at surgical resection after neoadjuvant nivolumab +/- ipilimumab. Source: adjacent normal lung tissue, taken after neoadjuvant nivolumab, alone or with ipilimumab, at or shortly before surgery. These receptors came from an adult with non-small cell lung cancer.

The genes are TRBV28 and TRBJ2-7, with 7 bases fitting TRBD1. Trimming removed 8 bases from V and 1 base from J; junction bases left unmatched: 2. The CDR3 length is 12 residues. CDR1 and CDR2 (germline): MDHEN, SYDVKM. CDR3 loop: CASPGQSYEQYV. CDR3 DNA sequence: TGTGCCAGCCCGGGACAGTCCTACGAGCAGTACGTC.

The J gene is TRBJ1-6, the V gene TRBV7-8; D is unresolved. Deletions cut 1 base from V and 6 bases from J, with 10 bases between. The CDR3 totals 15 residues. Germline V gene sequence: CDR1 SGHVS, CDR2 FQNEAQ. CDR3 residues: CASSLGWGSNSPLHF. The CDR3 DNA sequence: TGTGCCAGCAGCTTAGGCTGGGGTAGTAATTCACCCCTCCACTTT.

Concerning this clone: The sample contains more than one DNA sequence encoding this CDR3. The chain recombines TRBV5-1 with TRBJ2-2; TRBD1 matches 10 bases. There are 16 residues in the CDR3. Germline CDR1 and CDR2: SGHRS and YFSETQ. J gave up 3 bases and V 4 bases, and 6 bases lay outside the gene matches. CDR3 nucleotide sequence: TGCGCCAGCAGCCTGAGGACAGGGGGGGACACCGGGGAGCTGTTTTTT. It translates to CASSLRTGGDTGELFF. The whole variable domain, remainder taken from reference TRBV5-1 and TRBJ2-2, is KAGVTQTPRYLIKTRGQQVTLSCSPISGHRSVSWYQQTPGQGLQFLFEYFSETQRNKGNFPGRFSGRQFSNSRSEMNVSTLELGDSALYLCASSLRTGGDTGELFFGEGSRLTVL.

The chain is built from TRBV6-1 and TRBJ1-5, with TRBD1 identical over 7 bases. This CDR3 spans 19 amino acids. Looked up from germline, CDR1 is MNHNS and CDR2 is SASEGT. V gave up 3 bases and J gave up 1 base; unmatched junction bases: 15. The CDR3 coding sequence is TGTGCCAGCAGTGAGAAGCATTTGACAGGGAGCTTAAGCAATCAGCCCCAGCATTTT. Translating gives CASSEKHLTGSLSNQPQHF.

The chain combines TRBV9 with TRBJ2-2, with D perhaps being TRBD1 or TRBD2 (6 bases each). The CDR3 spans 15 residues. Germline CDR1 reads SGDLS; CDR2 reads YYNGEE. The V end was cut by 4 bases, the J end by 7 bases, with 17 bases between. This CDR3 is CASSITEGGHGELFF. The DNA for the CDR3 is TGTGCCAGCAGCATAACCGAGGGGGGCCACGGGGAGCTGTTTTTT.

The V gene is TRBV19, the J gene TRBJ1-1; the D is unclear. CDR1 and CDR2 from the germline V gene are LNHDA and SQIVND (reference sequence). The CDR3 covers 14 residues. Trimming took 1 base from V and 5 from J, leaving 11 bases between them. CDR3 region: CASSIGGVRTEAFF. The DNA for the CDR3 is TGTGCCAGTAGTATAGGCGGTGTCCGAACTGAAGCTTTCTTT.

The chain is built from TRBV10-3 and TRBJ1-6, with unresolved D. Germline V lookup: CDR1 ENHRY, CDR2 SYGVKD. V shed 0 bases and J shed 9 bases, with 9 bases lying between them. CDR3 length: 14 amino acids. CDR3 DNA sequence: TGTGCCATCAGTGAGTCTATTTCGGGTTCACCCCTCCACTTT. Amino acid sequence: CAISESISGSPLHF.

The chain couples TRBV6-6 to TRBJ1-5, with 12 bases aligning to TRBD1. CDR1 and CDR2 (germline): MNHNY, SVGAGI (reference sequence). The V segment lost 8 bases and the J segment 7 bases; nucleotides outside the gene matches: 9. There are 15 residues in the CDR3. CDR3 nucleotide sequence: TGTGCCAGCTCTGCCGGGACAGGGGGCCCCCAGCCCCAGCATTTT. It specifies CASSAGTGGPQPQHF.

V and J are TRBV5-1 and TRBJ2-2, with D possibly being TRBD1 (6 bases). CDR1 and CDR2 (germline): SGHRS, YFSETQ. The CDR3 loop spans 17 amino acids. V was clipped by 6 bases and J by 7 bases, with 25 bases between them. The CDR3 region is CASNLDTGTMFGGELFF. CDR3 coding DNA: TGCGCCAGCAACTTAGATACAGGGACGATGTTTGGCGGGGAGCTGTTTTTT. The whole variable domain, filled in from reference TRBV5-1 and TRBJ2-2, reads KAGVTQTPRYLIKTRGQQVTLSCSPISGHRSVSWYQQTPGQGLQFLFEYFSETQRNKGNFPGRFSGRQFSNSRSEMNVSTLELGDSALYLCASNLDTGTMFGGELFFGEGSRLTVL.

This chain uses TRBV18 with TRBJ2-6; D is ambiguous. Trimming left V 3 bases short and J 2 bases short, with 8 bases between. The germline V gene encodes CDR1 KGHSH and CDR2 LQKENI. CDR3 length equals 15 residues. CDR3 coding DNA: TGTGCCAGCTCACCTCCTCTACCTGGGGCCAACGTCCTGACTTTC. This encodes CASSPPLPGANVLTF. The whole variable domain, filled in from reference TRBV18 and TRBJ2-6, reads NAGVMQNPRHLVRRRGQEARLRCSPMKGHSHVYWYRQLPEEGLKFMVYLQKENIIDESGMPKERFSAEFPKEGPSILRIQQVVRGDSAAYFCASSPPLPGANVLTFGAGSRLTVL.

The J gene is TRBJ2-7, the V gene TRBV10-3, with D tentatively TRBD1 (5 bases). V gave up 6 bases and J gave up 0 bases, with 15 bases separating them. CDR1 is ENHRY, CDR2 SYGVKD, per germline. The CDR3 length is 15 residues. The CDR3 DNA follows: TGTGCCATCAGGGTTCAGGGTGACCTCTCCTACGAGCAGTACTTC. It yields the protein CAIRVQGDLSYEQYF.

This clone appeared a few times. The chain combines TRBV27 with TRBJ1-1; 7 bases align to TRBD1. The V segment lost 5 bases and the J segment 3 bases; nucleotides outside the gene matches: 6. The CDR3 extends over 14 amino acids. Germline CDR1 reads MNHEY; CDR2 reads SMNVEV (reference sequence). In DNA form, the CDR3 reads TGTGCCAGCAGTACGAACCAGGGGGACACTGAAGCTTTCTTT. Amino acid sequence: CASSTNQGDTEAFF.

This clone came up a few times. The chain has TRBV6-5 and TRBJ1-4; D is uncertain. Trimming took off 0 bases at V and 5 bases at J, with 10 bases between the two ends. The CDR3 length is 15 residues. In germline, CDR1 is MNHEY, CDR2 SVGAGI. The CDR3 is CASSYSGYANEKLFF. The CDR3 region has the DNA TGTGCCAGCAGTTACTCAGGATACGCGAATGAAAAACTGTTTTTT.

V gene TRBV4-3 combines with J gene TRBJ2-7; 8 bases fit TRBD1. CDR3 size: 15 residues. V shed 2 bases and J 1 base; nucleotides not matched to a gene: 4. Germline-derived CDR1 and CDR2 are LGHNA and YSLEER. The CDR3, as DNA: TGCGCCAGCAGCCAACAACGGACAGGGTCCTACGAGCAGTACTTC. It is translated as CASSQQRTGSYEQYF.

Comment on this clone: A read error is likely, as this CDR3 ends without the conserved phenylalanine or tryptophan. The DNA is omitted, as the CDR3 cannot be located on it reliably, and the CDR3 follows TCRdb's listing. The rearrangement joins TRBV2 to TRBJ2-7. The germline gives CDR1 SNHLY, CDR2 FYNNEI. The CDR3 extends over 13 residues, inclusive of both ends. CDR3 amino acids: CASRDDPGPSLLI.

V and J are TRBV9 and TRBJ2-7, with D uncertain. Trimming left V 0 bases short and J 3 bases short, with 10 bases between. Germline lookup yields CDR1 SGDLS and CDR2 YYNGEE. This CDR3 comprises 14 residues. CDR3 sequence: CASSVGPADYEQYF. CDR3 nucleotide sequence: TGTGCCAGCAGCGTAGGACCTGCAGACTACGAGCAGTACTTC. Full variable domain (missing parts from reference TRBV9 and TRBJ2-7): DSGVTQTPKHLITATGQRVTLRCSPRSGDLSVYWYQQSLDQGLQFLIQYYNGEERAKGNILERFSAQQFPDLHSELNLSSLELGDSALYFCASSVGPADYEQYFGPGTRLTVT.

J is TRBJ2-7 and V is TRBV6-1; the match to TRBD2 covers 9 bases. Germline V gene sequence: CDR1 MNHNS, CDR2 SASEGT. The CDR3 spans 15 residues. Trimming at V came to 5 bases and at J to 3 bases, leaving 8 bases not matched to a gene. The CDR3 DNA follows: TGTGCCAGCAGTCGGGCTAGCGGGGTTAGCTACGAGCAGTACTTC. It encodes CASSRASGVSYEQYF.

The genes are TRBV5-6 and TRBJ2-2; a weak D match, TRBD1 (5 bases). The CDR3 length is 17 residues. Looked up from germline, CDR1 is SGHDT and CDR2 is YYEEEE. Trimming took 4 bases from V and 0 from J, leaving 16 bases between them. Here the CDR3 reads CASSARVLRANTGELFF. CDR3 coding DNA: TGTGCCAGCAGCGCGCGCGTCCTCAGGGCGAACACCGGGGAGCTGTTTTTT.

This clone was picked up a small number of times. The chain employs TRBV6-5 and TRBJ2-3; D unresolved. Germline V gene sequence: CDR1 MNHEY, CDR2 SVGAGI. The V gene lost 6 bases and the J gene lost 5 bases, with 15 bases spanning the gap. The CDR3 is 14 amino acids. CDR3 sequence (DNA): TGTGCCAGCAGAGTTACGCCGATAGTAGATACGCAGTATTTT. Protein sequence: CASRVTPIVDTQYF.

In its sample, this clone was seen a few times. This rearrangement joins TRBV5-1 to TRBJ1-1, with TRBD1 matching 7 bases. After removal of 3 bases from V and 4 bases from J, the junction contained 6 bases not matched to a gene. In germline, CDR1 is SGHRS, CDR2 YFSETQ. The CDR3 sequence is 14 residues long. The CDR3 region has the DNA TGCGCCAGCAGCTGGCGACAGGGAGGCACTGAAGCTTTCTTT. Translating gives CASSWRQGGTEAFF.

This clone was observed once. This chain uses TRBV5-4 with TRBJ2-7, with TRBD1 matching 9 bases. The CDR3 has 12 residues. Germline values: CDR1 SGHNT, CDR2 YYREEE (reference sequence). V lost 4 bases, J lost 7 bases, and 3 bases stayed unmatched. The CDR3 is CASSRTGVEQYF. The DNA for the CDR3 is TGTGCCAGCAGCCGGACAGGGGTTGAGCAGTACTTC. Full variable domain (rest looked up from reference TRBV5-4 and TRBJ2-7): ETGVTQSPTHLIKTRGQQVTLRCSSQSGHNTVSWYQQALGQGPQFIFQYYREEENGRGNFPPRFSGLQFPNYSSELNVNALELDDSALYLCASSRTGVEQYFGPGTRLTVT.

The chain links TRBV7-2 to TRBJ1-2; D unclear. Germline CDR1 reads SGHTA; CDR2 reads FQGNSA. V was trimmed by 5 bases and J by 2 bases, leaving 9 bases between them. This CDR3 spans 13 amino acids. For the CDR3, the DNA is TGTGCCAGCAGCCTCACACAGAACTATGGCTACACCTTC. This gives the protein CASSLTQNYGYTF.

The CDR3 nucleotides are TGTGCCAGCAGTGACGGTAGCAATCAGCCCCAGCATTTT. This encodes CASSDGSNQPQHF. This rearrangement joins TRBV25-1 to TRBJ1-5; D is unclear. Germline CDR1 and CDR2: MGHDK and SYGVNS. Trimming removed 3 bases from V and 0 bases from J, with 3 bases in between. The CDR3 has 13 residues.